This TCR beta chain stems from a study of T-cell memory formation after mild COVID-19. TCRdb independently ran MiXCR on the 5' RACE reads; one entry per CDR3 protein. The sample has 400,000 to 500,000 distinct CDR3 sequences; about 19% are singletons. Germline V gene lookup returns CDR1 DFQATT and CDR2 SNEGSKA (reference sequence). The CDR3 consists of 17 residues. Unmatched junction bases numbered 10, after V lost 3 bases and J lost 2 bases. Source material: PBMCs or a T cell subset sorted from them (not recorded which). The V and J genes are TRBV20-1 and TRBJ2-3, with TRBD2 identical over 11 bases. The receptor comes from an adult woman who had mild COVID-19 (a few samples of this study predate the infection). Cell type and time point are not known. In DNA form, the CDR3 reads TGCAGTGCTAGTAGGGCTAGCGGGAGGCCCGCCACAGATACGCAGTATTTT. This codes for CSASRASGRPATDTQYF.